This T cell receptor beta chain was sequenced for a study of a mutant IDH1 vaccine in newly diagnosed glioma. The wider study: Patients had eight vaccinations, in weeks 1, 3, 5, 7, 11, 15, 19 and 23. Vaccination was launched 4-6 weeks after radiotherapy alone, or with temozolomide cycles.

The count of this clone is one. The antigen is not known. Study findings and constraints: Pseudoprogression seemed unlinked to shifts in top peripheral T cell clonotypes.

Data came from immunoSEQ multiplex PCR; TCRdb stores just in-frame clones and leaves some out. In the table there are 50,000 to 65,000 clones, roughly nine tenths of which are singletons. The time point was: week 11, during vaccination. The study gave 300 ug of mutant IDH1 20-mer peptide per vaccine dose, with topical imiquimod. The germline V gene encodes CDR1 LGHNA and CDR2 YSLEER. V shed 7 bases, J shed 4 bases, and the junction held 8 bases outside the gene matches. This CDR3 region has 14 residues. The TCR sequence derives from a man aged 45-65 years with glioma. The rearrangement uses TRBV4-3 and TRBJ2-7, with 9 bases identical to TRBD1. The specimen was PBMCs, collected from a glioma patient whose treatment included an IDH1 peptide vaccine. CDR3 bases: TGCGCCAGCAAGCCTGACAGGGGGTTTTACGAGCAGTACTTC. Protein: CASKPDRGFYEQYF.